This note documents a single T cell receptor beta chain sequence. The sample is drawn from a study of blood T cell repertoires in COVID-19. In the study overall: The cDNA or gDNA used as material had been derived from T cells, B-cell-depleted T cells, or PBMCs.

In the source study's methods: Counts of nucleated cells, estimated from reference gene primer amplification, were obtained. The protocol was immunoSEQ multiplex PCR, while the TCRdb copy is restricted to in-frame clones and leaves out a portion. The DNA gave D and trimming, while V, J and clone size come from that table. This table has 30,000 to 45,000 clones, 85% appearing once. This CDR3 has 16 residues. V lost 4 bases, J lost 0 bases, and 5 bases stayed unmatched. CDR1 SGHTA and CDR2 FQGTGA come from the germline V gene. The sequence came from a human donor in a cohort sampled during active COVID-19. The sequencing sample was made of peripheral blood. The rearrangement uses TRBV7-3 and TRBJ2-2; 7 positions match TRBD1. CDR3 amino acids: CASSSTGATNTGELFF. In nucleotides, the CDR3 is TGTGCCAGCAGCTCTACAGGGGCCACGAACACCGGGGAGCTGTTTTTT.